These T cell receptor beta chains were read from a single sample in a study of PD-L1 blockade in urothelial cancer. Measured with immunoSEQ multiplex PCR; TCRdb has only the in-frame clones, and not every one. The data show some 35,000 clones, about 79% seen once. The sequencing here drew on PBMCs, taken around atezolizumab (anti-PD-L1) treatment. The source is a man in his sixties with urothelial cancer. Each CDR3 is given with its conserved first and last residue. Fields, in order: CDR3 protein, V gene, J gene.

CDR3 protein: CASSDSPTSEQFF
V gene: TRBV6-4
J gene: TRBJ2-1

CDR3 protein: CASSKGDRIYEQYF
V gene: TRBV6-5
J gene: TRBJ2-7

CDR3 protein: CASSRTLVQGTFNYGYTF
V gene: TRBV5-1
J gene: TRBJ1-2

CDR3 protein: CASSPNGRGGQETQYF
V gene: TRBV28
J gene: TRBJ2-5

CDR3 protein: CASSGRTGFNQPQHF
V gene: TRBV2
J gene: TRBJ1-5

CDR3 protein: CASRLGGHGYTF
V gene: TRBV7-2
J gene: TRBJ1-2

CDR3 protein: CASSPGGRSPQHF
V gene: TRBV27
J gene: TRBJ1-5

CDR3 protein: CASRNRDRRYSNQPQHF
V gene: TRBV19
J gene: TRBJ1-5

CDR3 protein: CATSREYGDFYNEQFF
V gene: TRBV15
J gene: TRBJ2-1

CDR3 protein: CASSIGGGGELFF
V gene: TRBV5-4
J gene: TRBJ2-2

CDR3 protein: CASNSGERGQPQHF
V gene: TRBV2
J gene: TRBJ1-5

CDR3 protein: CASSSDDRYEQYF
V gene: TRBV5-1
J gene: TRBJ2-7

CDR3 protein: CASSPSLPADTQYF
V gene: TRBV6-1
J gene: TRBJ2-3

CDR3 protein: CASSLARIAYEQYF
V gene: TRBV7-8
J gene: TRBJ2-7

CDR3 protein: CASSENRDTYEQYF
V gene: TRBV25-1
J gene: TRBJ2-7

CDR3 protein: CASSSGNQETQYF
V gene: TRBV7-6
J gene: TRBJ2-5

CDR3 protein: CASSLGLGQGEETQYF
V gene: TRBV5-4
J gene: TRBJ2-5

CDR3 protein: CASSLGQGGTGELFF
V gene: TRBV5-1
J gene: TRBJ2-2

CDR3 protein: CASSDGTGIRNQPQHF
V gene: TRBV2
J gene: TRBJ1-5

CDR3 protein: CASMRQETNTGELFF
V gene: TRBV7-8
J gene: TRBJ2-2

CDR3 protein: CASSLWQGAGEQYF
V gene: TRBV11-2
J gene: TRBJ2-7

CDR3 protein: CASIGGHNEQFF
V gene: TRBV28
J gene: TRBJ2-1

CDR3 protein: CASSLETGVSYEQYF
V gene: TRBV5-4
J gene: TRBJ2-7

CDR3 protein: CASSHHRVFSANYGYTF
V gene: TRBV5-6
J gene: TRBJ1-2

CDR3 protein: CASSLPGLVYEQYF
V gene: TRBV5-1
J gene: TRBJ2-7

CDR3 protein: CSVEDGKGVGYTF
V gene: TRBV29-1
J gene: TRBJ1-2